A single sample gave rise to the 28 T cell receptor beta chains below, sequenced in a study of shared clonotypes between healthy human individuals. The data were produced by immunoSEQ multiplex PCR, yet TCRdb's version contains in-frame clones alone and is incomplete. The table lists 700,000 or so clones, around 72% of them singletons, with 1.8% in the top ten. The sample was memory CD4+ T cells sorted from blood. Specified subset: CD45RA-negative fraction. The source is a woman aged 25 to 39 in good health.

This clone was detected only once. The rearrangement uses TRBV6-1 and TRBJ1-4; the match to TRBD1 covers 7 bases. Germline V lookup: CDR1 MNHNS, CDR2 SASEGT. The CDR3 has 12 residues. V gave up 8 bases and J gave up 11 bases; unmatched junction bases: 8. CDR3 in DNA: TGTGCCAGCGGCGACAGGGTGTCGAAACTGTTTTTT. It translates to CASGDRVSKLFF.

The chain has TRBV5-1 and TRBJ2-1; D gene uncertain. V dropped 0 bases and J dropped 6 bases, with 10 bases sitting between them. Germline V gives CDR1 SGHRS, CDR2 YFSETQ. There are 14 residues in the CDR3. CDR3: CASSLASTVNEQFF. The CDR3 coding sequence is TGCGCCAGCAGCTTGGCTTCGACTGTCAATGAGCAGTTCTTC.

The chain recombines TRBV11-2 with TRBJ1-1; D uncertain. The CDR3 is made up of 15 amino acids. CDR1 and CDR2 (germline): SGHAT, FQNNGV. V lost 4 bases and J lost 1, with 13 bases in between. The CDR3 protein is CASSSPLGRNTEAFF. CDR3 DNA: TGTGCCAGCAGCTCCCCTTTGGGTCGGAACACTGAAGCTTTCTTT.

The J gene is TRBJ1-5, the V gene TRBV6-1; D might be TRBD1 (5 bases). This CDR3 has 16 residues. Trimming cost V 4 bases and J 7 bases, with 20 bases left between them. The V gene's germline CDR1 is MNHNS and CDR2 SASEGT. For the CDR3, the DNA is TGTGCCAGCAGTGGCCTTACCGGGGGAGAGGGCCAGCCCCAGCATTTT. This sequence encodes CASSGLTGGEGQPQHF.

The rearrangement uses TRBV28 and TRBJ2-1; perhaps TRBD1 as D (6 bases). Germline V gene sequence: CDR1 MDHEN, CDR2 SYDVKM. V was trimmed by 3 bases and J by 5 bases, leaving 14 bases between them. The CDR3 sequence is 15 residues long. CDR3 DNA: TGTGCCAGCAGTTTTCTGGACAGAGACAACAATGAGCAGTTCTTC. The encoded protein is CASSFLDRDNNEQFF.

This clone has only a few counts. V is TRBV5-4 and J is TRBJ2-1, with 11 positions matching TRBD2. With 4 bases clipped from V and 3 bases from J, the junction kept 6 bases outside the gene matches. Germline V gene data show CDR1 as SGHNT and CDR2 as YYREEE (reference sequence). This CDR3 has 16 amino acids. CDR3 sequence (DNA): TGTGCCAGCAGCCGAACACTAGCGGGAGTCTACAATGAGCAGTTCTTC. Its translation is CASSRTLAGVYNEQFF.

The rearrangement uses TRBV19 and TRBJ1-3, with D possibly TRBD1 on 6 matching bases. In germline, CDR1 is LNHDA, CDR2 SQIVND (reference sequence). V lost 5 bases, J lost 1 base, and 9 bases lay in between. This CDR3 region has 14 residues. DNA of the CDR3: TGTGCCAGTAGTGGACAGATTTCTGGAAACACCATATATTTT. Translation gives CASSGQISGNTIYF.

The chain recombines TRBV14 with TRBJ2-7; D is perhaps TRBD2 (5 bases). Germline values: CDR1 SGHDN, CDR2 FVKESK. This CDR3 has 15 residues. V was cut by 0 bases and J by 9 bases, with 18 bases left in between. CDR3 sequence: CASSQDSWASWRQYF. CDR3 DNA sequence: TGTGCCAGCAGCCAAGATAGCTGGGCTAGCTGGAGGCAGTACTTC.

This clone came up once. The rearrangement joins TRBV7-2 to TRBJ2-5, with TRBD2 matching over 9 bases. The ends lost 2 bases at V and 5 bases at J; junction bases unmatched: 6. The CDR3 extends over 15 amino acids. The V gene's germline CDR1 is SGHTA and CDR2 FQGNSA. CDR3 coding DNA: TGTGCCAGCAGCTTACGGGGCGGGAGGGCGGAGACCCAGTACTTC. It codes for CASSLRGGRAETQYF.

The rearrangement uses TRBV27 and TRBJ1-2; D might be TRBD1 (6 bases). The CDR3 consists of 16 residues. CDR1 MNHEY and CDR2 SMNVEV come from the germline V gene (reference sequence). Trimming pared 6 bases from V and 7 bases from J, leaving 24 bases between. The CDR3 DNA reads as TGTGCCAGCAGACCTACTACCGGCGGGGGCCTCGGTGGCTACACCTTC. Its translation: CASRPTTGGGLGGYTF.

The chain is built from TRBV18 and TRBJ2-1; 7 nucleotides agree with TRBD1. This CDR3 region has 14 residues. Looked up from germline, CDR1 is KGHSH and CDR2 is LQKENI. The junction had 7 bases not matched to a gene; V was cut back by 4 bases and J by 7 bases. CDR3 in DNA: TGTGCCAGCTCACAGGACAGGATTCAAAATGAGCAGTTCTTC. It specifies CASSQDRIQNEQFF.

This clone appeared once. V usage is TRBV18 and J usage is TRBJ2-7; 10 bases are shared with TRBD1. The CDR3 spans 15 residues. The germline V gene encodes CDR1 KGHSH and CDR2 LQKENI. V lost 3 bases to trimming and J lost 5 bases; unmatched junction nucleotides: 7. The CDR3 DNA reads as TGTGCCAGCTCACCTAACCGGGACAGGGGCAACGAGCAGTACTTC. Its protein is CASSPNRDRGNEQYF.

In the case of this clone: The same CDR3 also results from other DNA sequences found in this sample. The CDR3 here is CASSTDSLSNQPQHF. CDR3 in DNA: TGTGCCAGCAGCACCGACAGTCTTAGCAATCAGCCCCAGCATTTT. V is TRBV7-2 and J is TRBJ1-5; D might be TRBD1 (5 bases). V shed 5 bases and J shed 0 bases, with 11 bases lying between them. The CDR3 is 15 residues long. CDR1 is SGHTA, CDR2 FQGNSA, per germline.

This clone was counted ten times or more. V usage is TRBV4-2 and J usage is TRBJ2-1, with TRBD2 matching 8 bases. CDR1 and CDR2 from the germline V gene are LGHNA and YNFKEQ. The CDR3 consists of 15 residues. Trimming at V came to 4 bases and at J to 3 bases, leaving 5 bases not matched to a gene. The CDR3 coding sequence is TGTGCCAGCAGCCCGTCTAGCGGGTACTACAATGAGCAGTTCTTC. Translating gives CASSPSSGYYNEQFF.

The rearrangement uses TRBV18 and TRBJ2-7; D not resolved. Germline V gene data show CDR1 as KGHSH and CDR2 as LQKENI. Trimming shortened V by 2 bases and J by 3 bases, and 11 bases separated the two germline ends. The CDR3 totals 14 residues. In nucleotides, the CDR3 is TGTGCCAGCTCACCAGAGTATGGCGGCTACGAGCAGTACTTC. Translated: CASSPEYGGYEQYF.

The genes are TRBV2 and TRBJ2-7, with a tentative D call TRBD1 (6 bases). The CDR3 runs to 13 residues. Germline CDR1 and CDR2: SNHLY and FYNNEI. The ends were cut back, 5 bases at V and 2 bases at J, with 10 bases in the middle. The CDR3 coding sequence is TGTGCCAGCAGTTACAGGGTAACCTACGAGCAGTACTTC. Translation gives CASSYRVTYEQYF. Supplemented by reference TRBV2 and TRBJ2-7, the full variable domain reads EPEVTQTPSHQVTQMGQEVILRCVPISNHLYFYWYRQILGQKVEFLVSFYNNEISEKSEIFDDQFSVERPDGSNFTLKIRSTKLEDSAMYFCASSYRVTYEQYFGPGTRLTVT.

The genes are TRBV2 and TRBJ1-5, with a tentative D call TRBD1 (5 bases). In germline, CDR1 is SNHLY, CDR2 FYNNEI. The CDR3 loop spans 13 amino acids. V was clipped by 10 bases and J by 7 bases, with 17 bases between them. In nucleotides, the CDR3 is TGTGCCACCCTGGGGGAGGAGGGACAGCCCCAGCATTTT. It is translated as CATLGEEGQPQHF. Based on the CDR3 plus reference TRBV2 and TRBJ1-5, the full variable domain is EPEVTQTPSHQVTQMGQEVILRCVPISNHLYFYWYRQILGQKVEFLVSFYNNEISEKSEIFDDQFSVERPDGSNFTLKIRSTKLEDSAMYFCATLGEEGQPQHFGDGTRLSIL.

This clone was seen a handful of times. This chain links TRBV18 with TRBJ2-2; TRBD1 matches at 7 bases. This CDR3 contains 16 residues. V shed 3 bases and J 4 bases; nucleotides not matched to a gene: 8. In germline, CDR1 is KGHSH, CDR2 LQKENI. CDR3 nucleotide sequence: TGTGCCAGCTCACCGGACTGGACAGGAGGCACCGGGGAGCTGTTTTTT. It specifies CASSPDWTGGTGELFF.

The chain uses TRBV9 and TRBJ2-2; D might be TRBD2 (6 bases). This CDR3 spans 14 amino acids. The germline V gene has CDR1 SGDLS and CDR2 YYNGEE. V dropped 4 bases and J dropped 4 bases, with 11 bases sitting between them. The CDR3, as DNA: TGTGCCAGCAGCCCCCAGGGAGGCACCGGGGAGCTGTTTTTT. Translation gives CASSPQGGTGELFF.

V usage is TRBV7-8 and J usage is TRBJ1-3; D is uncertain. Germline CDR1 is SGHVS and CDR2 is FQNEAQ. The CDR3 runs to 16 residues. The ends were cut back, 5 bases at V and 0 bases at J, with 14 bases in the middle. CDR3: CASSPRSAVSGNTIYF. DNA for the CDR3: TGTGCCAGCAGCCCGCGGTCGGCCGTCTCTGGAAACACCATATATTTT. Drawing the rest from reference TRBV7-8 and TRBJ1-3, the complete variable domain is GAGVSQSPRYKVAKRGQDVALRCDPISGHVSLFWYQQALGQGPEFLTYFQNEAQLDKSGLPSDRFFAERPEGSVSTLKIQRTQQEDSAVYLCASSPRSAVSGNTIYFGEGSWLTVV.

This clone was seen more than once but under ten times. The genes are TRBV9 and TRBJ2-7; possible D gene TRBD1, 6 bases. CDR1 and CDR2 (germline): SGDLS, YYNGEE. V lost 4 bases, J lost 3 bases, and 14 bases lay in between. CDR3 length: 14 amino acids. DNA for the CDR3: TGTGCCAGCAGCCCTCAGACAGGCAACTACGAGCAGTACTTC. Translated, it gives CASSPQTGNYEQYF.

The chain uses TRBV11-3 and TRBJ1-1, with a tentative D call TRBD1 (6 bases). This CDR3 is 14 amino acids long. Trimming took 0 bases from V and 2 from J, leaving 7 bases between them. Germline CDR1 is SGHNT and CDR2 is YENEEA. The CDR3 DNA sequence: TGTGCCAGCAGCTTAGAAGGGGGAAACACTGAAGCTTTCTTT. This encodes CASSLEGGNTEAFF.

The chain uses TRBV15 and TRBJ2-5; 9 positions agree with TRBD1. Germline CDR1 and CDR2: LNHNV and YYDKDF (reference sequence). V was clipped by 1 base and J by 11 bases; unmatched bases: 5. The CDR3 extends over 13 amino acids. DNA for the CDR3: TGTGCCACCAGCAGAGGGGACAGGGTAAGGCAGTACTTC. As protein: CATSRGDRVRQYF. The full variable domain, its missing parts supplied by reference TRBV15 and TRBJ2-5, is DAMVIQNPRYQVTQFGKPVTLSCSQTLNHNVMYWYQQKSSQAPKLLFHYYDKDFNNEADTPDNFQSRRPNTSFCFLDIRSPGLGDTAMYLCATSRGDRVRQYFGPGTRLLVL.

The rearrangement links TRBV14 to TRBJ2-3; no definite D call. V lost 3 bases to trimming and J lost 0 bases, with 7 bases between them. In germline, CDR1 is SGHDN, CDR2 FVKESK. The CDR3 is 14 amino acids. CDR3 region: CASSQWSSTDTQYF. CDR3 sequence (DNA): TGTGCCAGCAGCCAGTGGAGCAGCACAGATACGCAGTATTTT. Using reference TRBV14 and TRBJ2-3 for the parts outside the CDR3, the full variable domain is EAGVTQFPSHSVIEKGQTVTLRCDPISGHDNLYWYRRVMGKEIKFLLHFVKESKQDESGMPNNRFLAERTGGTYSTLKVQPAELEDSGVYFCASSQWSSTDTQYFGPGTRLTVL.

The genes are TRBV7-2 and TRBJ2-7, with 10 bases lining up with TRBD2. After removal of 2 bases from V and 4 bases from J, the junction contained 5 bases not matched to a gene. Germline lookup yields CDR1 SGHTA and CDR2 FQGNSA. The CDR3 runs 15 residues. Here the CDR3 DNA reads TGTGCCAGCAGCTTACGTAGCGGGAGGAGGTACGAGCAGTACTTC. Encoded protein: CASSLRSGRRYEQYF.

The chain combines TRBV7-8 with TRBJ1-5; D might be TRBD1 (5 bases). Trimming shortened V by 5 bases and J by 2 bases, and 13 bases separated the two germline ends. Looked up from germline, CDR1 is SGHVS and CDR2 is FQNEAQ. This CDR3 has 15 residues. The CDR3 DNA sequence: TGTGCCAGCAGCGCGAGGCAGGGCGGCAATCAGCCCCAGCATTTT. Translated, it gives CASSARQGGNQPQHF.

This rearrangement joins TRBV27 to TRBJ1-2; 8 bases are a match to TRBD1. This CDR3 contains 14 residues. Losses at the gene ends were 6 bases for V and 5 bases for J; bases not matched to a gene: 8. Germline lookup yields CDR1 MNHEY and CDR2 SMNVEV (reference sequence). CDR3 DNA: TGTGCCAGCAGCCCTTGGGGACAGGAGTATGGCTACACCTTC. Translation gives CASSPWGQEYGYTF.

The rearrangement links TRBV7-2 to TRBJ1-2; 8 positions match TRBD1. V lost 6 bases to trimming and J lost 3 bases; unmatched junction nucleotides: 9. The CDR3 is made up of 15 amino acids. Looked up from germline, CDR1 is SGHTA and CDR2 is FQGNSA. The CDR3 DNA follows: TGTGCCAGCAGTCGACCAGGGGGCGCACACTATGGCTACACCTTC. Its translation: CASSRPGGAHYGYTF. Supplemented by reference TRBV7-2 and TRBJ1-2, the full variable domain reads GAGVSQSPSNKVTEKGKDVELRCDPISGHTALYWYRQSLGQGLEFLIYFQGNSAPDKSGLPSDRFSAERTGGSVSTLTIQRTQQEDSAVYLCASSRPGGAHYGYTFGSGTRLTVV.